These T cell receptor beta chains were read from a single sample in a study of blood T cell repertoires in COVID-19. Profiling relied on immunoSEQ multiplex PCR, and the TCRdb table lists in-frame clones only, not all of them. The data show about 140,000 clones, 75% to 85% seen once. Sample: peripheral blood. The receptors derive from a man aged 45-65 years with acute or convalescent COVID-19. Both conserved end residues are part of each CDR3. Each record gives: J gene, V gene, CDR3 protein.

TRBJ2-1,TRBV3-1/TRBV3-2,CASSQDRTSGRRGEQFF
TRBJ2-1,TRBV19,CASSIIRGKTDEQFF
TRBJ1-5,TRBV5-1,CASSLADRGGNQPQHF
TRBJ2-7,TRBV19,CASSSRQGSYEQYF
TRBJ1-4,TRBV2,CASSGDRRNEKLFF
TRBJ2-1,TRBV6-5,CASRRLGESYNEQFF
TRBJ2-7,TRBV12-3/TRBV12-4,CASRPGGGYEQYF
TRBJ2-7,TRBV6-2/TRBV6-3,CASSYPQRVVDEQYF
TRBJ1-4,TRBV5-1,CASSSNRDRGEKLFF
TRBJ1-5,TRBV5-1,CASSLSGDGNQPQHF
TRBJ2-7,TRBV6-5,CASTETGYGNEQYF
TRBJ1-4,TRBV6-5,CASRQTGSTEKLFF
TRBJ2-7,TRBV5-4,CASSRDFQLYEQYF
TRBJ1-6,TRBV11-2,CASSPLGAGNSPLHF
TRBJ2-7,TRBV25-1,CASSGEGTSGNFYEQYF
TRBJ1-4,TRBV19,CASSMSGTGGQKLFF
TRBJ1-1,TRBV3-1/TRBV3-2,CASSQGAGTEAFF
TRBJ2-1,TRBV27,CASSIVRDNEQFF
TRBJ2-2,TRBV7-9,CASSYPLWAGNTGELFF
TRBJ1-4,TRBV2,CASRPVTGTGYTNEKLFF
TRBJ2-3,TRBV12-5,CASGPGQGSDTQYF
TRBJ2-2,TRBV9,CASSVYTANTGELFF
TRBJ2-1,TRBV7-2,CASSFFVNRFGNEQFF
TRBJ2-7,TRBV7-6,CASSLRTGEDYEQYF
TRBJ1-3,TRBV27,CASSLVTGGNTIYF
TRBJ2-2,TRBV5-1,CASSSTSAGELFF
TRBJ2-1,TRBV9,CASSVASGAYNEQFF
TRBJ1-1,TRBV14,CASSPGVRTEAFF
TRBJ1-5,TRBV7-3,CASSLRAGDQPQHF
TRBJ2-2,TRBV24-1,CATSDPALAGGYTGELFF
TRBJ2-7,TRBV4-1,CASSQGLDYEQYF
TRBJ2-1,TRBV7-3,CASSLGLAVYNEQFF
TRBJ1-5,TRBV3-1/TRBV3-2,CASSQGPYQRPQHF
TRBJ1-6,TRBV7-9,CASSLDWGTHRDSYSPLHF
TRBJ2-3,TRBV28,CASSLIQGATDTQYF
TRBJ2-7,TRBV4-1,CASSQREGPPYEQYF
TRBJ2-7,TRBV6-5,CASSTRGGVSYEQYF
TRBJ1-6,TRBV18,CATTEGRNSPLHF
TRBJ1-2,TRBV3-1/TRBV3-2,CASSPRTGDGYTF
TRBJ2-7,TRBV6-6,CASSPGTGAISLYEQYF
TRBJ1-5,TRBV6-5,CASSSDSRGVIQPQHF
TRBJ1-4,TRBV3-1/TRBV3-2,CASSLQGDEKLFF
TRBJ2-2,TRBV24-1,CATRTGLNTGELFF
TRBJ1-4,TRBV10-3,CATNREFNEKLFF
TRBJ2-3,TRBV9,CASSVGTSGSTDTQYF
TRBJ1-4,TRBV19,CASSIAPQGYNEKLFF
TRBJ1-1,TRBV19,CASSGTGGVLTEAFF
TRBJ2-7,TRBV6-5,CASIHRGGEQYF
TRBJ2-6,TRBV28,CASSRDRTPRGANVLTF
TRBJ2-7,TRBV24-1,CATRSVSGNKGPYEQYF
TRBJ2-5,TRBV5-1,CASSLAAGVGETQYF
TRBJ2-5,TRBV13,CASSPTGGETQYF
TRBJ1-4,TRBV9,CASSVAGALGEKLFF
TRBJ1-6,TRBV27,CASSLTGGESNSPLHF
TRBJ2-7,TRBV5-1,CASSGSPGLAGGPYEQYF